The T cell receptor (beta chain) under discussion was sequenced for a study of regulatory T cells in long-lasting Graves disease (TCRdb year 2021). For the study in its entirety: Antithyroid drugs had been taken for less than 3 months by newly diagnosed Graves' disease patients. A total of around 35 samples were covered by TCR sequencing, comprising about 13 persistent and roughly 20 newly diagnosed Graves' disease patients. The study was conducted in China and was registered as a clinical trial. Persistent Graves' disease patients were compared with newly diagnosed Graves' disease patients by peripheral blood TCR sequencing and RNA sequencing.

General study outcomes and caveats: Because the primary lesion, thyroid tissue, could not be accessed, the study looked at peripheral blood alone. Sequencing and analysis were limited to the TCR beta chain. Persistent disease showed preferential use of TRBV28, TRBJ1-2 and TRBJ2-5, whereas newly diagnosed disease favored TRBV20-1 and TRBJ2-1. Persistent Graves' disease patients showed lower TCR Shannon entropy and fewer highly expanded clones than newly diagnosed patients, suggesting clonal expansion. As a limitation, the authors acknowledged that the small sample size may reduce accuracy. A larger number of public clonotypes was shared among persistent patients (under 3,000) than among newly diagnosed patients (about 990).

V loses 1 base of germline sequence and J loses 1 base, and the interval between the two ends is 7 bases. Based on the germline V gene (reference sequence), the CDR1 and CDR2 sequences are DFQATT and SNEGSKA. From the cysteine up to the phenylalanine, the CDR3 has a length of 14 residues. This entry keeps only the CDR3 DNA: 42 bases, framed from base 1. The sample's time point label, in plain terms: newly diagnosed GD, antithyroid drugs for less than 3 months. For both TCR sequencing and RNA sequencing, RNA was extracted from PBMCs using TRIzol. Graves' disease was diagnosed according to American Thyroid Association guidelines. Recruitment of patients was carried out at an endocrinology department in Xi'an, China. Each patient gave about 8.1 milliliters of peripheral blood, collected in an EDTA anticoagulant tube. Ficoll Paque Plus density gradient separation was used to isolate PBMCs, and no further T cell sorting was performed. RNA quality was checked with an Agilent 2100 Bioanalyzer and agarose gel, and concentration with a NanoDrop 2000.

About this clonotype itself: It lacks a known antigen. Base qualities are missing; no much larger clone stands one base away.

The library was prepared using multiplex PCR. Sequencing relied on an Illumina HiSeq 4000. iRepertoire HTBI primers and Arm-PCR amplification of CDR3 regions were used to construct TCR beta libraries. PCR products were gel purified before sequencing. The original methods were these. A total of 62 TRBV and under 15 TRBJ segments were identified across samples and were used for gene usage analysis of CDR3 amino acid clonotypes. Filtered high-quality paired reads were merged into contigs using COPE and FqMerger. BLAST was used to align contigs to IMGT TRBV, TRBD and TRBJ reference genes, with CDR3 defined following IMGT. Any clonotype with a frequency above 0.1% was counted as a highly expanded clone. Shannon entropy served as the measure of repertoire diversity, while the Gini coefficient captured V-J evenness. Public clonotypes were defined as clonotypes shared by more than one individual. In TCRdb, the public reads were trimmed at Q25 with fastp and aligned with MiXCR, with productive beta chains retained. Duplicate CDR3 protein sequences are folded into a single record with the most common DNA and genes. These V and J calls originate from TCRdb's pipeline instead of the authors' own analysis. This sample lists 500,000 to 700,000 distinct CDR3 sequences; around 15% were detected once. The top ten clones comprise more than 15% of the sample.

This sample also belongs to another study, concerning T cells in Graves' hyperthyroidism and ophthalmopathy. The second source states: Stable Graves' hyperthyroidism was defined as the absence of progression to ophthalmopathy over 18 months of follow-up. Hyperthyroidism patients were newly diagnosed, had a disease duration of under 2 months, and were aged 18 to 65 years. Patients with uncontrolled infections, other autoimmune diseases, pregnancy or lactation were excluded. Diagnoses relied on clinical symptoms, serum thyroxine and TRAb, thyroid ultrasound and orbital computed tomography. The TCR CDR3 was subjected to a first round of RT-PCR using the HTBI primer set and the Qiagen OneStep RT-PCR kit. Most expanded thyroid clonotypes (frequency above 0.001) were also detected in blood, a finding suggesting that blood repertoires may reflect thyroid immune responses. A 13 V-J signature model separated ophthalmopathy from stable hyperthyroidism, with approximately 87% sensitivity and about 81% specificity in cross-validation and 80%/75% in testing. During validation, the model predicted progression to ophthalmopathy a median of around six months ahead of onset, with around 71% sensitivity and more than 72% specificity. To identify distinguishing TCR V-J signatures, a discovery cohort of 100 patients was used, comprising some 45 with Graves' ophthalmopathy and around 57 with stable Graves' hyperthyroidism. Prospective prediction of ophthalmopathy was tested in an independent validation cohort of 18 to 20 hyperthyroidism patients and some 17 patients who later progressed to ophthalmopathy. The approximately 98 discovery patients were randomly divided into training and test sets at a 7:3 ratio. In addition, the study compared T-cell repertoires in thyroid tissue and in blood from six Graves' hyperthyroidism patients. Following sampling, methimazole starting at 30 mg daily was given to hyperthyroidism patients, and high-dose intravenous methylprednisolone was given to ophthalmopathy patients. Libraries were constructed in a second round of multiplex PCR, after which size selection and purification were performed. The libraries were sequenced on an Illumina HiSeq2000 using paired-end 100 bp reads. Raw data were processed with SOAPnuke, discarding reads with adapters, uncalled bases, mean Phred below 15, or no exact constant-primer or identifier match. COPE v1.2.5 was used to merge high-quality paired reads, and clonotypes were defined as unique nucleotide sequences. Clonotypes were aligned to IMGT TRBV, TRBD and TRBJ reference segments using MiTCR v1.1. The analysis was restricted to V-J combinations with a frequency above 0.0001, which together covered 99.2% of the repertoires. The TCS score was defined as the ratio of F50 (clonal expansion) to E x V (chaos), calculated using BLOSUM62-based TCRdist between CDR3 peptides within each V-J. Welch's t-statistics and random forest reduced around 550 V-J features to 10 to 15, which were used in a naive Bayes classifier (R e1071). No statistical method was used to set the sample size in advance, and investigators knew the group allocation. TCR Vbeta CDR3 sequencing of around 130 peripheral blood samples (43 ophthalmopathy, 70 to 85 hyperthyroidism and roughly 17 progressor patients) is reported in the paper.

This receptor was obtained from a woman aged 25 to 45 with Graves disease. Donor details come from another sample of the same person, matched by shared clones. Specimen: peripheral blood mononuclear cells (PBMCs), collected at new diagnosis, from a patient treated with antithyroid drugs. The chain joins TRBV20-1 to TRBJ2-2, with the D gene call left open. CDR3 protein: CSARVPRNTGELFF. The DNA reads TGCAGTGCTAGAGTCCCGAGGAACACCGGGGAGCTGTTTTTT.